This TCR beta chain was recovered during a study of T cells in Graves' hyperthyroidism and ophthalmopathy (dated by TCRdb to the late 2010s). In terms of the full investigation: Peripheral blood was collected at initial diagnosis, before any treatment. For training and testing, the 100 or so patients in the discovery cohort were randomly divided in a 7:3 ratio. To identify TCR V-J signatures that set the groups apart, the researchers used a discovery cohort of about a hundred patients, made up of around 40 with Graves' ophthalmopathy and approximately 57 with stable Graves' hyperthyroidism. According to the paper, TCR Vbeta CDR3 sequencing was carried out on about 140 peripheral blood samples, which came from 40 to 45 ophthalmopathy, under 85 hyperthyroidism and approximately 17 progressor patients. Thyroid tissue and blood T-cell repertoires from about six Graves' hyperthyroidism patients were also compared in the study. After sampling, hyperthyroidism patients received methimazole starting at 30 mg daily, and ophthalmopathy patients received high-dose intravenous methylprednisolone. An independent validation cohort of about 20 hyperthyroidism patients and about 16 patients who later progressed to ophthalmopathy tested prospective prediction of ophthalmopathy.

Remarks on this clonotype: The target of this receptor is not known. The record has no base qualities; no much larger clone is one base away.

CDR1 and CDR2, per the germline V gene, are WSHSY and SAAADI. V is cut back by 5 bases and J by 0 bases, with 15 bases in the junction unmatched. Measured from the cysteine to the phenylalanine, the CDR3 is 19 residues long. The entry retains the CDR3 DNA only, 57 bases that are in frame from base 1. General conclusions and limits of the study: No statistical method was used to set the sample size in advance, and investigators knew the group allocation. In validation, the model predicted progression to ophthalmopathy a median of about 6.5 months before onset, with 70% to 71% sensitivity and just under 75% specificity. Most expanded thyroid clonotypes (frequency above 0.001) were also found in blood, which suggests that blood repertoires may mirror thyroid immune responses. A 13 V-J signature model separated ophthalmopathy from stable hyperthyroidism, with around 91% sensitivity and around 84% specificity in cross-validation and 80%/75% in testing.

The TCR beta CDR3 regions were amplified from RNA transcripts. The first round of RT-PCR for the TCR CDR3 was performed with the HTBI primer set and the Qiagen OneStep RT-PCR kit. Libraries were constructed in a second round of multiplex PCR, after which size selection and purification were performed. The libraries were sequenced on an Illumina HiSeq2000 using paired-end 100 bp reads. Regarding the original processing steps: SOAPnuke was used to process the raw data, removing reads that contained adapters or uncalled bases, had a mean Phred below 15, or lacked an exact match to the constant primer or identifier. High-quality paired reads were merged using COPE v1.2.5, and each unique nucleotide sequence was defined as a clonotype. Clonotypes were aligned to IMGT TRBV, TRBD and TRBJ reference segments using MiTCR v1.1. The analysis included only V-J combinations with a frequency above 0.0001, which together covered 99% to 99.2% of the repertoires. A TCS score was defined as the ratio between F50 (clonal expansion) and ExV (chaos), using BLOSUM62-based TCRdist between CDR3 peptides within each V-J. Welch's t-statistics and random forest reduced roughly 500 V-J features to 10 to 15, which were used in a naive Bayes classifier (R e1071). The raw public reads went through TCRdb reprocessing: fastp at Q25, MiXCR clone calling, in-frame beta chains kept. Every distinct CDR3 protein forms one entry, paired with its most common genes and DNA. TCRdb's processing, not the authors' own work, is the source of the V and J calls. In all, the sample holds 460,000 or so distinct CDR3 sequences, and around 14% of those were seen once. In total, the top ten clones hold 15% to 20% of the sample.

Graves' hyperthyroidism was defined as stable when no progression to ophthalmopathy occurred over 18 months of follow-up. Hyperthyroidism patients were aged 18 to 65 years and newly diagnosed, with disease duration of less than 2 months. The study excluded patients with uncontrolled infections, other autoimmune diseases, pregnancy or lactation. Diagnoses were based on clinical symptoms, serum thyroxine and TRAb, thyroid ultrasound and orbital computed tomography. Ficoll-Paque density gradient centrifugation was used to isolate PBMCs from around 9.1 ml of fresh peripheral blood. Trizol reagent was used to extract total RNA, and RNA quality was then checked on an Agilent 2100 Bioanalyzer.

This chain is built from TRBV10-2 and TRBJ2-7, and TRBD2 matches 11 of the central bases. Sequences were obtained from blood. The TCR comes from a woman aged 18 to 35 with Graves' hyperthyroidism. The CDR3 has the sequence CASSKTGTSGGRSSYEQYF. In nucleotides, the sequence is TGCGCCAGCAGTAAAACCGGGACTAGCGGAGGCAGGAGCTCCTACGAGCAGTACTTC.